This TCR beta chain was captured by sequencing in a study of T cell clonotyping in hematopoietic cell transplantation. General study points: Pathologically expanded recipient clonotypes increased progressively from day 30 to day 180 as diversity fell.

The data were produced by immunoSEQ multiplex PCR, yet TCRdb's version contains in-frame clones alone and is incomplete. Among 11,000 to 15,000 clones listed, over 75% were seen once. Recipient blood drawn about 28 days pretransplant and days 30, 100, 180 after. Comment on this clone: What it binds is not known.

V lost 0 bases and J 3 bases, leaving 19 bases between the germline ends. The CDR3 is 18 amino acids. From germline, CDR1 is SNHLY and CDR2 FYNNEI. The input for sequencing was PBMCs, taken 100 days after allogeneic stem cell transplant. The source of this sequence is a male patient in his fifties who had an allogeneic stem cell transplant from an unrelated donor, so T cells may come from the graft donor. Some clones in this sample may be carry-over from other donors' samples. The V and J genes are TRBV2 and TRBJ2-3; D perhaps matches TRBD1 (6 bases). CDR3 DNA sequence: TGTGCCAGCAGTGAAGCTAGCGCACGAGGGGGATGGACAGATACGCAGTATTTT. This gives the protein CASSEASARGGWTDTQYF.